The next 15 T cell receptor beta chains were all read from a single sample in a study of CD4 T cells in relation to SARS-CoV-2 and coronaviruses. The method was immunoSEQ multiplex PCR; TCRdb's version includes in-frame clones alone and lacks a portion of them. Of roughly 71,000 clones listed, around 86% are singletons. CD4+ T cells from unexposed donors were obtained before the COVID-19 pandemic (2011-2018). Sequenced sample: memory CD4+ T cells from PBMCs. All receptors derive from a human donor in good health.

The gene calls are TRBV27 and TRBJ2-1; tentatively, D is TRBD2 (5 bases). CDR3 length equals 11 residues. V was shortened by 2 bases and J by 12 bases, with 8 bases between the two germline ends. Looked up from germline, CDR1 is MNHEY and CDR2 is SMNVEV (reference sequence). The CDR3: CASSLEGRQFF. The CDR3 DNA is TGTGCCAGCAGTTTAGAGGGTAGGCAGTTCTTC.

This clone was seen more than once but under ten times. The chain recombines TRBV2 with TRBJ1-6; TRBD1 matches 9 bases. Germline V gene sequence: CDR1 SNHLY, CDR2 FYNNEI. V lost 5 bases and J lost 8; bases outside the gene matches: 4. The CDR3 is made up of 14 amino acids. The CDR3 sequence is CASSPGQGHSPLHF. The CDR3 DNA reads TGTGCCAGCAGTCCGGGACAGGGACATTCACCCCTCCACTTT.

The V and J genes are TRBV4-1 and TRBJ2-7, with TRBD2 matching 7 bases. V gave up 0 bases and J gave up 0 bases; unmatched junction bases: 14. Germline CDR1 and CDR2: MGHRA and YSYEKL. This CDR3 has 19 residues. Here the CDR3 reads CASSQDSRSGLADSYEQYF. The CDR3 bases are TGCGCCAGCAGCCAAGATTCGCGGAGCGGGCTAGCGGACTCCTACGAGCAGTACTTC.

The J gene is TRBJ2-2, the V gene TRBV9; 7 positions match TRBD1. The CDR3 is 15 residues long. Trimming cost V 4 bases and J 3 bases; bases outside gene matches: 6. Germline CDR1 reads SGDLS; CDR2 reads YYNGEE. CDR3 bases: TGTGCCAGCAGCTCGGGACAGACCTACACCGGGGAGCTGTTTTTT. It codes for CASSSGQTYTGELFF.

This clone was counted between two and nine times. The chain recombines TRBV18 with TRBJ1-5, with D perhaps TRBD1 (5 bases). Per the germline V gene, CDR1 is KGHSH and CDR2 is LQKENI. The CDR3 has 16 amino acids. Trimming stripped 0 bases from V and 3 bases from J, with 12 bases between. The CDR3: CASSPPMGGANQPQHF. For the CDR3, the DNA is TGTGCCAGCTCACCACCGATGGGGGGTGCCAATCAGCCCCAGCATTTT.

This chain connects TRBV13 to TRBJ1-2; TRBD1 matches 8 bases. V lost 1 base and J lost 8; bases outside the gene matches: 6. CDR3 size: 14 residues. The germline V gene encodes CDR1 PRHDT and CDR2 FYEKMQ (reference sequence). For the CDR3, the DNA is TGTGCCAGCAGCTTAGAACAGGGGGGAGAAGGCTACACCTTC. The encoded protein is CASSLEQGGEGYTF.

The J gene is TRBJ2-1, the V gene TRBV7-3, with TRBD2 identical over 11 bases. CDR1 and CDR2 (germline): SGHTA, FQGTGA. This CDR3 region has 15 residues. Trimming took 3 bases from V and 2 from J; bases not matched to a gene: 0. The CDR3 coding sequence is TGTGCCAGCAGCTTGACTAGCGGGGCCTACAATGAGCAGTTCTTC. This translates into CASSLTSGAYNEQFF.

This chain uses TRBV25-1 with TRBJ1-2; D is uncertain. This CDR3 is 12 amino acids long. The germline gives CDR1 MGHDK, CDR2 SYGVNS. Trimming removed 6 bases from V and 8 bases from J, with 13 bases in between. The CDR3 DNA follows: TGTGCCAGCAGGGACGGTCCCCTCGGCTACACCTTC. Its protein product is CASRDGPLGYTF.

The rearrangement joins TRBV7-2 to TRBJ2-1, with D possibly matching TRBD1 (5 bases). The CDR3 contains 16 residues. Germline V gene lookup returns CDR1 SGHTA and CDR2 FQGNSA. Trimming pared 5 bases from V and 4 bases from J, leaving 18 bases between. The DNA of the CDR3 is TGTGCCAGCAGCCAACAGCGTCGACAGTTATACAATGAGCAGTTCTTC. Translation: CASSQQRRQLYNEQFF.

The chain joins TRBV6-5 to TRBJ1-6, with D perhaps matching TRBD1 (6 bases). Germline values: CDR1 MNHEY, CDR2 SVGAGI. This CDR3 is built from 15 residues. Trimming removed 5 bases from V and 4 bases from J, with 12 bases in between. The CDR3 spells CASSPTGPYNSPLHF. The CDR3, as DNA: TGTGCCAGCAGTCCGACAGGACCGTATAATTCACCCCTCCACTTT.

As DNA, the CDR3 is TGTGCCAGCAGCCAAGATGGAGCCGGGGAGCTGTTTTTT. Translating gives CASSQDGAGELFF. V gene TRBV14 combines with J gene TRBJ2-2, with unresolved D. In germline, CDR1 is SGHDN, CDR2 FVKESK. There are 13 residues in the CDR3. V lost 0 bases and J lost 6, with 5 bases in between.

This chain connects TRBV5-1 to TRBJ1-1; D gene unclear. Germline V gene data show CDR1 as SGHRS and CDR2 as YFSETQ. The CDR3 has 14 residues. V lost 4 bases and J 3 bases, leaving 13 bases between the germline ends. Written as DNA, the CDR3 is TGCGCCAGCAGCACTGGCGGCGTTTACACTGAAGCTTTCTTT. Translated: CASSTGGVYTEAFF.

The chain carries TRBV19 and TRBJ2-7; possible D gene TRBD2, 6 bases. V was shortened by 4 bases and J by 6 bases, with 19 bases between the two germline ends. CDR3 size: 15 residues. Germline lookup yields CDR1 LNHDA and CDR2 SQIVND (reference sequence). The CDR3 sequence is CASSRSRGTPGEQYF. The DNA for the CDR3 is TGTGCCAGTAGTAGGTCCCGGGGGACCCCCGGCGAGCAGTACTTC.

The chain combines TRBV2 with TRBJ1-3, with D perhaps matching TRBD1 (6 bases). V gave up 6 bases and J gave up 3 bases, with 12 bases separating them. CDR1 is SNHLY and CDR2 is FYNNEI in the germline V gene. The CDR3 is 14 residues long. The CDR3 nucleotides are TGTGCCAGCAGCATACAGGGCCGTGGAAACACCATATATTTT. Its protein product is CASSIQGRGNTIYF.

The chain recombines TRBV28 with TRBJ1-1; D remains unclear. Germline CDR1 MDHEN, CDR2 SYDVKM. Between the trimmed V and J ends, which lost 5 bases and 3 bases, there was a span of 10 bases. There are 13 residues in the CDR3. CDR3: CASSPDFDTEAFF. In nucleotides, the CDR3 is TGTGCCAGCAGTCCTGACTTCGACACTGAAGCTTTCTTT.